This TCR beta chain was sequenced for a study of cytomegalovirus exposure and HLA in healthy donors. Assay used: immunoSEQ multiplex PCR; TCRdb lists only in-frame clones, some missing. The table shows about 160,000 clones, with about 90% occurring only once. The CDR3 has 13 residues. Germline assignment: CDR1 LNHNV and CDR2 YYDKDF (reference sequence). V lost 5 bases and J lost 4, with 9 bases in between. The chain uses TRBV15 and TRBJ1-3, with D tentatively TRBD1 (6 bases). The clonotype was recovered from a woman in her twenties or thirties in good health and CMV-seronegative. Sequenced sample: PBMCs. The CDR3 DNA sequence: TGTGCCACCAGCTGGACAGAGGGAAACACCATATATTTT. Amino acid sequence: CATSWTEGNTIYF.